The rows below give T cell receptor beta chains drawn from one sample of a study of T-cell reconstitution after alpha-beta-depleted transplantation in children. TCRdb reprocessed the PCR reads via MiXCR and lists one record per CDR3 protein. This table holds about 610,000 distinct CDR3 sequences, 8% to 11% found once. Sequencing used PBMCs from the stem cell graft donor, obtained from the stem cell graft. Source of these receptors: a human donor who donated a stem cell graft to a child with acute myeloid leukemia. Both conserved end residues are part of each CDR3. A D gene is named only where the DNA matches it firmly. Clone size is not always given. Where it is, it says once, few, many or a class for expanded clones.

v_gene	d_gene	j_gene	abundance	CDR3aa	CDR3nt
TRBV7-2	.	TRBJ1-2	few	CASTGHPNYGYTF	TGTGCCAGTACGGGACACCCAAACTATGGCTACACCTTC
TRBV5-1	.	TRBJ1-1	many	CASSLSALNTEAFF	TGCGCCAGCAGCTTGAGTGCACTAAACACTGAAGCTTTCTTT
TRBV30	.	TRBJ2-7	many	CAWSGIRREQYF	TGTGCCTGGAGTGGTATAAGGCGCGAGCAGTACTTC
TRBV7-2	.	TRBJ2-7	.	CASRYTAGYYEQYF	TGTGCCAGCAGGTACACCGCCGGATACTACGAGCAGTACTTC
TRBV7-3	.	TRBJ2-5	.	CASSRDARAQYF	TGTGCCAGCAGTCGGGACGCGAGGGCCCAGTACTTC
TRBV20-1	TRBD1	TRBJ2-1	.	CSAYPTGSNEQFF	TGCAGTGCGTATCCGACAGGGAGCAATGAGCAGTTCTTC
TRBV12-3/TRBV12-4	TRBD2	TRBJ2-5	few	CASSLKGGSGAGVKTQYF	TGTGCCAGCAGTTTAAAAGGAGGGTCGGGAGCGGGAGTTAAGACCCAGTACTTC
TRBV5-1	.	TRBJ1-1	once	CASSPAGGLNTEAFF	TGCGCCAGCAGCCCCGCGGGGGGCCTGAACACTGAAGCTTTCTTT
TRBV19	TRBD2	TRBJ2-5	few	CASSQSGGVETQYF	TGTGCCAGTAGTCAGTCGGGGGGAGTGGAGACCCAGTACTTC
TRBV7-9	.	TRBJ1-2	many	CASSLAPTPLNYGYTF	TGTGCCAGCAGCTTAGCGCCGACACCTCTCAACTATGGCTACACCTTC
TRBV11-1	TRBD2	TRBJ2-1	many	CASSLEGGLAGVSNEQFF	TGTGCCAGCAGCTTAGAGGGTGGGCTAGCGGGAGTTTCCAATGAGCAGTTCTTC
TRBV7-2	.	TRBJ2-7	few	CASSSLLGSDEQYF	TGTGCCAGCAGCTCCCTCCTAGGTTCCGACGAGCAGTACTTC
TRBV24-1	TRBD2	TRBJ2-5	many	CATSDPGGPETQYF	TGTGCCACCAGTGATCCGGGAGGGCCGGAGACCCAGTACTTC
TRBV12-3/TRBV12-4	.	TRBJ2-4	many	CASSGRVKNIQYF	TGTGCCAGCAGTGGGCGAGTCAAAAACATTCAGTACTTC
TRBV10-2	.	TRBJ2-3	many	CATGAADTQYF	TGCGCCACCGGGGCGGCAGATACGCAGTATTTT
TRBV11-3	.	TRBJ2-2	.	CASSLGTTGELFF	TGTGCCAGCAGCTTAGGTACCACCGGGGAGCTGTTTTTT
TRBV6-2/TRBV6-3	.	TRBJ2-7	few	CASSYRGFYEQYF	TGTGCCAGCAGTTATCGGGGATTTTACGAGCAGTACTTC
TRBV3-1	.	TRBJ1-3	.	CASCLAELVRVSGNTIYF	TGTGCCAGCTGTTTAGCGGAGCTGGTACGCGTCTCTGGAAACACCATATATTTT
TRBV30	TRBD1	TRBJ1-2	many	CAWSVFGTGGRDTF	TGTGCCTGGAGTGTATTCGGGACAGGGGGCCGCGACACCTTC
TRBV18	.	TRBJ2-5	few	CASSPLRNEETQYF	TGTGCCAGCTCACCATTACGGAATGAAGAGACCCAGTACTTC
TRBV9	TRBD2	TRBJ2-7	few	CASSVAASGWLGNEQYF	TGTGCCAGCAGCGTAGCGGCTAGCGGGTGGCTAGGGAACGAGCAGTACTTC
TRBV7-9	.	TRBJ2-7	many	CASIPTRGDEQYF	TGTGCCAGCATCCCGACTAGGGGGGACGAGCAGTACTTC
TRBV7-2	.	TRBJ2-6	.	CASSLRTGTPGANVLTF	TGTGCCAGCAGCCTCCGGACGGGGACGCCTGGGGCCAACGTCCTGACTTTC
TRBV20-1	.	TRBJ2-3	few	CSARQVYTQYF	TGCAGTGCTAGACAAGTTTATACGCAGTATTTT
TRBV20-1	TRBD1	TRBJ2-2	few	CSARETGDTGELFF	TGCAGTGCTAGGGAAACAGGGGACACCGGGGAGCTGTTTTTT
TRBV5-5	.	TRBJ1-5	few	CASSLAGGRPSNQPQHF	TGTGCCAGCAGCTTGGCCGGCGGGAGACCGAGCAATCAGCCCCAGCATTTT
TRBV5-1	.	TRBJ2-2	few	CASNPGGLNTGELFF	TGCGCCAGCAACCCAGGCGGGTTGAACACCGGGGAGCTGTTTTTT
TRBV27	.	TRBJ2-7	few	CASSSATAYYEQYF	TGTGCCAGCAGTTCCGCGACAGCCTACTACGAGCAGTACTTC
TRBV29-1	TRBD2	TRBJ2-1	many	CSVDTPSGGNEQFF	TGCAGCGTTGATACGCCTAGCGGGGGCAATGAGCAGTTCTTC
TRBV13	.	TRBJ2-2	.	CASSLEVARTGELFF	TGTGCCAGCAGCTTAGAGGTAGCAAGGACCGGGGAGCTGTTTTTT
TRBV27	TRBD1	TRBJ1-1	once	CASRTLAGQRNTEAFF	TGTGCCAGCAGGACACTAGCGGGACAGCGGAACACTGAAGCTTTCTTT
TRBV4-2	.	TRBJ1-2	many	CASSQDYSLANYGYTF	TGTGCCAGCAGCCAAGATTACAGTTTAGCTAACTATGGCTACACCTTC
TRBV12-3/TRBV12-4	.	TRBJ1-2	many	CAIPPGGSNYGYTF	TGTGCCATTCCCCCCGGGGGATCTAACTATGGCTACACCTTC